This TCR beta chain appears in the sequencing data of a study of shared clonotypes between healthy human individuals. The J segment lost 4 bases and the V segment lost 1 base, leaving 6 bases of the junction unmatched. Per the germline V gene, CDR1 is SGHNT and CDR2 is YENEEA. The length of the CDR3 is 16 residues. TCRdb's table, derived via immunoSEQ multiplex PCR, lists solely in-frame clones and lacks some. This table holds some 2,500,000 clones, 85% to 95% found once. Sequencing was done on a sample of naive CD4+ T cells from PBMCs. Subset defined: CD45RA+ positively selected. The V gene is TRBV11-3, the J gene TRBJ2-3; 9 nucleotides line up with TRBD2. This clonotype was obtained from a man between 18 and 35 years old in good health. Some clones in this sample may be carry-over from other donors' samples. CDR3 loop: CASSLVAGVRADTQYF. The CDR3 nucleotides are TGTGCCAGCAGCTTAGTAGCGGGAGTAAGGGCAGATACGCAGTATTTT.